This T cell receptor (beta chain) was retrieved from a study of early T cells in non-severe SARS-CoV-2 infection (dated by TCRdb to the early 2020s). Turning to the overall study: Because TCR sequencing relied on bulk RNA taken from unsorted whole blood, pairing of alpha and beta chains was not possible.

A case-control design nested within a healthcare worker cohort in London, UK, was used, with weekly nasopharyngeal swab PCR tests and blood sampling performed. Healthcare workers were recruited during the week of the UK lockdown, between 23 and 31 March 2020, and followed weekly for up to roughly 16 weeks. V is cut by 6 bases and J by 5 bases, and the space between the germline ends is 11 bases. Inclusive of the bounding cysteine and phenylalanine, the CDR3 is 12 residues long. Here the CDR3 DNA is all that survives: 36 bases in frame from base 1. CDR1 is given as MNHEY and CDR2 as SVGAGI, both from the germline V gene. Library preparation employed 5' RACE. Sequencing was performed on a NextSeq 500. Unique molecular identifiers were attached to individual cDNA molecules in the TCR library protocol so that sequencing error and PCR bias could be corrected. Sequencing covered both TCR alpha and beta chains, and within each sample the abundances of alpha and beta sequences were tightly co-correlated. In the original analysis: V gene, J gene and CDR3 annotation of TCR sequences was performed with Decombinator V4. Expanded TCRs were defined as changing significantly between any two time points under a Poisson model with p below 0.0001. TCR abundances were normalised to the total number of TCRs sequenced in each sample and reported as counts per million. MAIT TCRs were defined by TRAV1-2 paired with TRAJ12, TRAJ20 or TRAJ33, and iNKT TCRs by TRAV10 paired with TRAJ18. VDJdb, accessed on 1 November 2021, was searched for TCRs annotated for CMV, EBV and SARS-CoV-2, and TCRs annotated for more than one antigen were excluded. TCRdb trimmed the raw reads at Q25, called clones with MiXCR and kept productive beta chains. Rows matching on CDR3 protein sequence are summarized as one entry with the most common DNA and genes. These V and J calls originate from TCRdb's pipeline instead of the authors' own analysis. Within this sample are roughly 110,000 distinct CDR3 sequences, with more than 9.5% of them counted one time only. The ten largest account for roughly 7.1% of the sample.

This clonotype was detected a few times. This receptor's antigen is unknown. Per-nucleotide qualities are absent, and no much larger clonotype sits a single base away. Broader findings and caveats from the paper: VDJdb matching was skewed toward anti-spike CD8 responses, so virus-specific expansions were likely underestimated and private and CD4 specificities were missed.

The rearranged segments are TRBV6-5 and TRBJ2-7; the D gene is possibly TRBD2, with 5 bases matching. Material for sequencing was whole blood. The TCR comes from an adult who was a healthcare worker with PCR-confirmed SARS-CoV-2 infection or an uninfected control (not recorded which). This receptor carries the CDR3 CASSPSGNEQYF. The DNA reads TGTGCCAGCAGCCCTTCGGGGAACGAGCAGTACTTC.